The clone carrying this T cell receptor (beta chain) came up a few times. The conserved phenylalanine or tryptophan is not found at the CDR3 terminus, so this likely reflects a read error. It is unclear where the CDR3 begins or ends on the DNA, so no DNA is shown, and the CDR3 is as TCRdb lists it. CDR1 and CDR2 (germline): MRHNA, SNTAGT. With termini counted, the CDR3 has 12 amino acids. The data stem from a study of T-cell memory formation after mild COVID-19. TCRdb called the 5' RACE reads again in MiXCR, with one record for every CDR3 protein. The data hold over 300,000 distinct CDR3 sequences, with roughly 19% observed a single time.

The sequencing sample was made of PBMCs or a T cell subset sorted from them (not recorded which). The sequence was obtained from a man younger than 35 who had mild COVID-19 (a few samples of this study predate the infection). Cell type and time point are not known. The chain couples TRBV6-4 to TRBJ1-6. CDR3 residues: CASRRQPRTVLL.